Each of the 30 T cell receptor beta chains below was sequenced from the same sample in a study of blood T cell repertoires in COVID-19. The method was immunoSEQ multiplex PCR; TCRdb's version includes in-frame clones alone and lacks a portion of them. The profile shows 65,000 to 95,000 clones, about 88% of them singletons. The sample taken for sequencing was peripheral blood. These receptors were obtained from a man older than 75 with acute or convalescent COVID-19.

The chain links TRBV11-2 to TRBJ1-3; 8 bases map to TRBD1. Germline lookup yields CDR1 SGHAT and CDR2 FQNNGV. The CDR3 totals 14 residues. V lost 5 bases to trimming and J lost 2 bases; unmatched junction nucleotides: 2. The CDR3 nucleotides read TGTGCCAGCAGCCCACAGGGGGCTGGAAACACCATATATTTT. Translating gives CASSPQGAGNTIYF.

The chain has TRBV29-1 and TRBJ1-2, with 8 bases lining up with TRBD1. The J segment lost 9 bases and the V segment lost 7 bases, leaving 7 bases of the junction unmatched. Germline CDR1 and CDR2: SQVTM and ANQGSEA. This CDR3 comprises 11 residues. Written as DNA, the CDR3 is TGCAGCGCTGGACAGGGTGGGAGCTACACCTTC. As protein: CSAGQGGSYTF.

The CDR3 is CASSSSLTSGSYEQYF. The CDR3 DNA sequence: TGTGCCAGCAGCTCGAGCCTCACTAGCGGTTCCTACGAGCAGTACTTC. V usage is TRBV7-9 and J usage is TRBJ2-7; 8 nucleotides align to TRBD2. The CDR3 runs to 16 residues. Germline CDR1 is SEHNR and CDR2 is FQNEAQ (reference sequence). With 4 bases clipped from V and 1 base from J, the junction kept 9 bases outside the gene matches.

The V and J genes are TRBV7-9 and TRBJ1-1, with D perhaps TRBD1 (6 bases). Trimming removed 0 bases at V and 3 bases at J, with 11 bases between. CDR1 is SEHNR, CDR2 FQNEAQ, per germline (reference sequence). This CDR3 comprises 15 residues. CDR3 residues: CASSLAGGRYTEAFF. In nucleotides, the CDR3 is TGTGCCAGCAGCTTAGCGGGGGGGCGGTACACTGAAGCTTTCTTT.

CDR3 coding DNA: TGTGCCAGTGAGAGGGAGATTAGCAATCAGCCCCAGCATTTT. Encoded protein: CASEREISNQPQHF. The chain joins TRBV2 to TRBJ1-5; D not resolved. Germline CDR1 SNHLY, CDR2 FYNNEI. This CDR3 region has 14 residues. V was shortened by 9 bases and J by 0 bases, with 12 bases between the two germline ends.

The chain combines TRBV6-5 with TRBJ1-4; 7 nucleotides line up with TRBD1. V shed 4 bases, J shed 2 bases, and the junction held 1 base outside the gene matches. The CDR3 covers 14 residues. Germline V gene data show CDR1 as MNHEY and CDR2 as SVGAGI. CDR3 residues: CASSLDRTNEKLFF. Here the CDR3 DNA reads TGTGCCAGCAGTTTGGACAGGACTAATGAAAAACTGTTTTTT.

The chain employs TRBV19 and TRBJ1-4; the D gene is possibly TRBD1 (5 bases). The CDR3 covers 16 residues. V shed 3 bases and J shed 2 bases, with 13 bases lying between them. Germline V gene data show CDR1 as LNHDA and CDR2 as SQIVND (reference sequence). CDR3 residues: CASSMDGGTTNEKLFF. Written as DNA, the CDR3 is TGTGCCAGTAGTATGGATGGAGGGACCACTAATGAAAAACTGTTTTTT.

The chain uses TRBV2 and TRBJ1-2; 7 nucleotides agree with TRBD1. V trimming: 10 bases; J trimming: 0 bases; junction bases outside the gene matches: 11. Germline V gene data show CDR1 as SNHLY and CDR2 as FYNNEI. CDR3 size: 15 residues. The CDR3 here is CATRLGTATNYGYTF. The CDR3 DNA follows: TGTGCCACTCGGCTAGGGACAGCGACTAACTATGGCTACACCTTC.

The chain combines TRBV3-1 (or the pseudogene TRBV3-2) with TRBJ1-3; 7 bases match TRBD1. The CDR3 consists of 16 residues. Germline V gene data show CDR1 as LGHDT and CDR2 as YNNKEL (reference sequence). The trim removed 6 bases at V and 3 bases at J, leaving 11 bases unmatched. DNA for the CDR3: TGTGCCAGCAGTTACAACACAGGGGCGGTTGGAAACACCATATATTTT. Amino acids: CASSYNTGAVGNTIYF.

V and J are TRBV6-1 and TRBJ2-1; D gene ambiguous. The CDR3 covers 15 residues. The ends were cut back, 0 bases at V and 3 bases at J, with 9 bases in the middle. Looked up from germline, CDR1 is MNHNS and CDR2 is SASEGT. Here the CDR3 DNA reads TGTGCCAGCAGTGAAGCCTGGCGACTCTACAATGAGCAGTTCTTC. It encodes CASSEAWRLYNEQFF.

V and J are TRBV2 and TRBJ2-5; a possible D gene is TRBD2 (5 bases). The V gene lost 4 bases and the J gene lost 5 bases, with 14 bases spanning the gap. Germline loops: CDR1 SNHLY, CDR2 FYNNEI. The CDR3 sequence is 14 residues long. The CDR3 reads CASSGTVAGETQYF. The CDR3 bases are TGTGCCAGCAGTGGGACGGTGGCGGGCGAGACCCAGTACTTC.

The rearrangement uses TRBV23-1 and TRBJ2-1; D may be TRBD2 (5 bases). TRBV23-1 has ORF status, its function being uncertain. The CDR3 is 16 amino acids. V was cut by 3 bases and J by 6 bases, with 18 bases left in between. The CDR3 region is CASSHIIACGSNEQFF. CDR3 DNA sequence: TGCGCCAGCAGTCACATCATAGCGTGTGGTTCCAATGAGCAGTTCTTC.

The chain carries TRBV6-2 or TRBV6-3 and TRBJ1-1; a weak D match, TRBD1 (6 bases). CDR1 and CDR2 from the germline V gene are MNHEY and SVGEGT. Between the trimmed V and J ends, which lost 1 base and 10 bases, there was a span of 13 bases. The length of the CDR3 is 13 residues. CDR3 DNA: TGTGCCAGCAGTTACTTCGTGGACAGTGGAGCTTTCTTT. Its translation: CASSYFVDSGAFF.

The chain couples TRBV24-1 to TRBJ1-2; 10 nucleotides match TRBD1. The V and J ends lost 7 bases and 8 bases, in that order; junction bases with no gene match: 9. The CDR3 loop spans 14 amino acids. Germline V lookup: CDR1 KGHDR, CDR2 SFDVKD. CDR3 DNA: TGTGCCACCAGCGCGACGGGACAGGGGAGCGGCTACACCTTC. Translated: CATSATGQGSGYTF.

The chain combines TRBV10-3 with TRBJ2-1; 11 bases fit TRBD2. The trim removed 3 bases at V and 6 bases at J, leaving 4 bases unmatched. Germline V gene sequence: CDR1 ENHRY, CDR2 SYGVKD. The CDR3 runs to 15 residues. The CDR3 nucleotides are TGTGCCATCAGTGATCTAGCGGGAGGCGGCAATGAGCAGTTCTTC. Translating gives CAISDLAGGGNEQFF.

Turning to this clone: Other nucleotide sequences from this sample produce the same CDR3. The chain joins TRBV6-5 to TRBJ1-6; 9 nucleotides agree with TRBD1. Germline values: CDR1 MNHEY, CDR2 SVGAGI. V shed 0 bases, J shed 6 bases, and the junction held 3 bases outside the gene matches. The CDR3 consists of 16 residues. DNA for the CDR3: TGTGCCAGCAGTTACTCGAGGGGACAGGGTAATTCACCCCTCCACTTT. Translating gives CASSYSRGQGNSPLHF.

CDR3 residues: CASRTRGRGTDTQYF. The CDR3, as DNA: TGTGCCAGCAGAACCAGGGGGCGGGGGACAGATACGCAGTATTTT. The rearrangement uses TRBV6-5 and TRBJ2-3; D possibly corresponds to TRBD1 (8 bases). Germline-derived CDR1 and CDR2 are MNHEY and SVGAGI. V dropped 6 bases and J dropped 3 bases, with 16 bases sitting between them. This CDR3 is built from 15 residues.

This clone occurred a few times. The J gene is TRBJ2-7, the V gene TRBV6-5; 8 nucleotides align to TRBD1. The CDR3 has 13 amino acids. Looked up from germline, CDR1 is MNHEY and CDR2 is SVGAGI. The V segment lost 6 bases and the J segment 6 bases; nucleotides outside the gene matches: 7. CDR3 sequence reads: CASSADRVGEQYF. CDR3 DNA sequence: TGTGCCAGCAGCGCGGACAGGGTCGGCGAGCAGTACTTC.

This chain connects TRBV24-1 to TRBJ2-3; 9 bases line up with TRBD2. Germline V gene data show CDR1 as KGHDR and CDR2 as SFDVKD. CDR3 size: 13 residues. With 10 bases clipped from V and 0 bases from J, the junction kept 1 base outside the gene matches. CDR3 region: CATGLASTDTQYF. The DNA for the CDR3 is TGTGCCACGGGACTAGCTAGCACAGATACGCAGTATTTT.

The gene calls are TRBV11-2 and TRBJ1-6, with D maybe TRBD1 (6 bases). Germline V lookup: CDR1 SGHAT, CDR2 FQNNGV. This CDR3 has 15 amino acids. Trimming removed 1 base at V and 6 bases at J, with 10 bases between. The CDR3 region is CASSLGTDINSPLHF. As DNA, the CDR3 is TGTGCCAGCAGCTTAGGGACAGATATTAATTCACCCCTCCACTTT.

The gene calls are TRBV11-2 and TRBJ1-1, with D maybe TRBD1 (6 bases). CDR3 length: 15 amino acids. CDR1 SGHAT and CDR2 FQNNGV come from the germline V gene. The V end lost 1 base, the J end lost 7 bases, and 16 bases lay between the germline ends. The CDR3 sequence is CASSLALAGAGEAFF. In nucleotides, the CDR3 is TGTGCCAGCAGCTTAGCTCTCGCGGGGGCGGGTGAAGCTTTCTTT.

CDR3 region: CASSRQGTEAFF. CDR3 bases: TGTGCCAGTAGTCGTCAGGGTACTGAAGCTTTCTTT. The J gene is TRBJ1-1, the V gene TRBV19; D possibly corresponds to TRBD1 (5 bases). CDR1 LNHDA and CDR2 SQIVND come from the germline V gene (reference sequence). The CDR3 totals 12 residues. Trimming removed 5 bases from V and 5 bases from J, with 9 bases in between.

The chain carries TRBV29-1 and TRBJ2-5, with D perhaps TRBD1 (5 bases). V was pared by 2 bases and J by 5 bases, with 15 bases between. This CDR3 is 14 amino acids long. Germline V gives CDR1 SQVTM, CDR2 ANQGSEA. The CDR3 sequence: CSVESPGMMETQYF. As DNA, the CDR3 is TGCAGCGTTGAAAGCCCAGGGATGATGGAGACCCAGTACTTC. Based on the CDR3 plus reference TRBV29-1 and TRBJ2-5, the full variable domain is SAVISQKPSRDICQRGTSLTIQCQVDSQVTMMFWYRQQPGQSLTLIATANQGSEATYESGFVIDKFPISRPNLTFSTLTVSNMSPEDSSIYLCSVESPGMMETQYFGPGTRLLVL.

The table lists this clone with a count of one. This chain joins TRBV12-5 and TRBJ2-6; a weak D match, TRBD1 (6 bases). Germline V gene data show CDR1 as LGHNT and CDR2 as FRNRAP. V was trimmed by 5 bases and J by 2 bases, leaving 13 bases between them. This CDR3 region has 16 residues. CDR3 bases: TGTGCTAGTGGTGACCCGTGGGGGCCTGGGGCCAACGTCCTGACTTTC. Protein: CASGDPWGPGANVLTF. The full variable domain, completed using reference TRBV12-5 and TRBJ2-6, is DARVTQTPRHKVTEMGQEVTMRCQPILGHNTVFWYRQTMMQGLELLAYFRNRAPLDDSGMPKDRFSAEMPDATLATLKIQPSEPRDSAVYFCASGDPWGPGANVLTFGAGSRLTVL.

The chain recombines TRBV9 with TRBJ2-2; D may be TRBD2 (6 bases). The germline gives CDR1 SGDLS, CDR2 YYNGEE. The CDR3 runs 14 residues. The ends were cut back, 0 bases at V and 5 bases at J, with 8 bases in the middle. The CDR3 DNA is TGTGCCAGCAGCGTAGGTGGGGGGACCGGGGAGCTGTTTTTT. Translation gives CASSVGGGTGELFF.

The CDR3: CASRKWLDGELFF. The CDR3 bases are TGTGCCAGCAGGAAGTGGCTTGACGGGGAGCTGTTTTTT. The rearrangement joins TRBV12-3 or TRBV12-4 to TRBJ2-2; no clear D gene. The CDR3 sequence is 13 residues long. V shed 6 bases and J shed 7 bases, with 12 bases lying between them.

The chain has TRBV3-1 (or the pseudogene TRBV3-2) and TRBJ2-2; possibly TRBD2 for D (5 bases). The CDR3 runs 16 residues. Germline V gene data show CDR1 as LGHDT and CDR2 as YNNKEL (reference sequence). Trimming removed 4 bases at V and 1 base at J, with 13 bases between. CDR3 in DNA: TGTGCCAGCAGCCCTGCGTCTAGCCGGAACACCGGGGAGCTGTTTTTT. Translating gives CASSPASSRNTGELFF.

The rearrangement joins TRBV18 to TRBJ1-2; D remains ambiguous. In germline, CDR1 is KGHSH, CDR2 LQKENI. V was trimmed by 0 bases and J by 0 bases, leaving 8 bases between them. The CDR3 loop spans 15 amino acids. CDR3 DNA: TGTGCCAGCTCACCACCCGCGAGGGCTAACTATGGCTACACCTTC. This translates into CASSPPARANYGYTF.

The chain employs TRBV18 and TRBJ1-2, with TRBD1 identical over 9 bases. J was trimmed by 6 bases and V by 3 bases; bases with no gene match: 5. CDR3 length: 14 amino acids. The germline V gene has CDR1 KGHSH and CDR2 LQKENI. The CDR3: CASSPTGGGDGYTF. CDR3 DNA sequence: TGTGCCAGCTCACCGACAGGGGGAGGGGATGGCTACACCTTC.

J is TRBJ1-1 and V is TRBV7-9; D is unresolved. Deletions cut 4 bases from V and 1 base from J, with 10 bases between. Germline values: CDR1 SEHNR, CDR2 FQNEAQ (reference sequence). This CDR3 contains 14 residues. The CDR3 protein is CASSSSRGNTEAFF. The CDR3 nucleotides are TGTGCCAGCAGCTCCTCCAGAGGGAACACTGAAGCTTTCTTT.